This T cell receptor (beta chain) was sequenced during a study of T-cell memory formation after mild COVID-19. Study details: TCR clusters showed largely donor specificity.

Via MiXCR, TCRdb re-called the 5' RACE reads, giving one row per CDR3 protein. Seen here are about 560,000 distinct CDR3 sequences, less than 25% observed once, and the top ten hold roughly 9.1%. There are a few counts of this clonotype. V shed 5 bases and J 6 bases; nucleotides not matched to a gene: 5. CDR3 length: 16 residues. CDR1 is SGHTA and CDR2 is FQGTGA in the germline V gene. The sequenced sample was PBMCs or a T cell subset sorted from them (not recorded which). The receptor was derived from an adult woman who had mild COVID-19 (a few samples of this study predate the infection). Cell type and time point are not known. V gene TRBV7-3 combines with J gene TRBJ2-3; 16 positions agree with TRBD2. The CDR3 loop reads CASSPGTSGRADTQYF. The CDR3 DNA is TGTGCCAGCAGCCCAGGGACTAGCGGGAGGGCCGATACGCAGTATTTT.